This note documents a single TCR beta chain sequence. With a constant-region primer, TCR beta cDNA was made from 450 to 550 ng of total RNA. Amplification in three nested multiplex PCR rounds with slightly modified ARM-PCR gave rise to TCR beta libraries. The first two PCR rounds used TRBV1-TRBV30 primers with a Cbeta primer, nine to ten cycles each. TCRdb used MiXCR to reprocess the multiplex PCR reads, holding one entry per CDR3 protein. The table has more than 45,000 distinct CDR3 sequences, 65% to 85% seen once. V was clipped by 7 bases and J by 5 bases, with 12 bases between them. Germline loops: CDR1 MNHNY, CDR2 SVGAGI (reference sequence). The CDR3 covers 13 residues. The data belong to a study of tumor-infiltrating lymphocytes in primary liver carcinoma. Bulk tissue was left unsorted, and RNA and DNA were co-extracted from about 19-30 mg of it.

The chain combines TRBV6-6 with TRBJ2-1, with TRBD1 as a possible D gene (6 bases). Sequencing was done on a sample of liver tumor tissue from sampling region 5. Subset given: tumor region T5, tumor centre. The origin of this receptor is a man aged 40-49 years with primary liver carcinoma and hepatitis B virus infection. The CDR3 DNA is TGTGCCAGCACCCCAGGGACAAACAATGAGCAGTTCTTC. Protein: CASTPGTNNEQFF.